The 11 T cell receptor beta chains listed next were all sequenced from one sample in a study of cytomegalovirus exposure and HLA in healthy donors. The PCR ran on 60 Vbeta and 13 Jbeta primers. TCRdb's copy holds only in-frame clones and misses some; the assay was immunoSEQ multiplex PCR. Seen here are 130,000 or so clones, about four fifths observed once, and the top ten hold about 1.7%. The source material was PBMCs. These receptors were obtained from a man between 18 and 35 years old in good health and CMV-seronegative.

J is TRBJ2-3 and V is TRBV27; the match to TRBD2 covers 9 bases. The V and J ends lost 7 bases and 5 bases, in that order; junction bases with no gene match: 7. CDR1 MNHEY and CDR2 SMNVEV come from the germline V gene (reference sequence). The CDR3 sequence is 14 residues long. The CDR3 coding sequence is TGTGCCAGCAAAGGCGGGGGGGCCGTAGATACGCAGTATTTT. This sequence encodes CASKGGGAVDTQYF.

V is TRBV4-1 and J is TRBJ1-4; no clear D. This CDR3 comprises 14 residues. Between the trimmed V and J ends, which lost 0 bases and 11 bases, there was a span of 13 bases. Germline CDR1 and CDR2: MGHRA and YSYEKL. CDR3 DNA: TGCGCCAGCAGCCAAGACCAGACATTACCGAAACTGTTTTTT. Protein sequence: CASSQDQTLPKLFF.

The genes are TRBV16 and TRBJ1-1; possibly TRBD1 for D (5 bases). V lost 3 bases and J 8 bases, leaving 10 bases between the germline ends. The length of the CDR3 is 12 residues. Germline CDR1 reads KGHSY; CDR2 reads FQNENV. CDR3 residues: CASSHLQGEAFF. In DNA, the CDR3 is TGTGCCAGCAGCCATCTGCAGGGAGAAGCTTTCTTT. Full variable domain (rest looked up from reference TRBV16 and TRBJ1-1): GEEVAQTPKHLVRGEGQKAKLYCAPIKGHSYVFWYQQVLKNEFKFLISFQNENVFDETGMPKERFSAKCLPNSPCSLEIQATKLEDSAVYFCASSHLQGEAFFGQGTRLTVV.

The CDR3 loop reads CASSPLGVGYTF. As DNA, the CDR3 is TGTGCCAGCAGTCCATTAGGGGTTGGCTACACCTTC. The J gene is TRBJ1-2, the V gene TRBV28, with D possibly being TRBD1 (5 bases). V lost 5 bases and J lost 7, with 11 bases in between. This CDR3 has 12 amino acids. The germline CDR1 and CDR2 sequences are MDHEN and SYDVKM.

This clone was detected only once. V is TRBV5-5 and J is TRBJ2-5; TRBD1 is a possible D gene (5 bases). Germline V gene sequence: CDR1 SGHKS, CDR2 YYEKEE (reference sequence). V dropped 2 bases and J dropped 2 bases, with 13 bases sitting between them. The CDR3 has 15 residues. CDR3 in DNA: TGTGCCAGCAGCTTAGTCGCCAGGGCGCAAGAGACCCAGTACTTC. This gives the protein CASSLVARAQETQYF. The whole variable domain, filled in from reference TRBV5-5 and TRBJ2-5, reads DAGVTQSPTHLIKTRGQQVTLRCSPISGHKSVSWYQQVLGQGPQFIFQYYEKEERGRGNFPDRFSARQFPNYSSELNVNALLLGDSALYLCASSLVARAQETQYFGPGTRLLVL.

There are a few counts of this clone. CDR3 coding DNA: TGTGCCAGCAGCTCTACAGGGGGTTACTATGGCTACACCTTC. Protein: CASSSTGGYYGYTF. The chain employs TRBV7-2 and TRBJ1-2; TRBD1 agrees at 8 bases. J lost 3 bases, V lost 4 bases, and 4 bases had no gene match. The length of the CDR3 is 14 residues. Germline V gene lookup returns CDR1 SGHTA and CDR2 FQGNSA.

The chain uses TRBV18 and TRBJ1-2; 7 bases line up with TRBD1. The CDR3 consists of 13 residues. CDR1 KGHSH and CDR2 LQKENI come from the germline V gene. J lost 5 bases, V lost 3 bases, and 3 bases had no gene match. The CDR3 here is CASSPDRPYGYTF. For the CDR3, the DNA is TGTGCCAGCTCACCGGACAGGCCGTATGGCTACACCTTC.

The genes are TRBV5-4 and TRBJ1-1, with 10 bases matching TRBD1. Germline assignment: CDR1 SGHNT and CDR2 YYREEE (reference sequence). The CDR3 is 15 residues long. The V and J ends lost 3 bases and 4 bases, in that order; junction bases with no gene match: 6. CDR3 region: CASSSWGQGSTEAFF. Written as DNA, the CDR3 is TGTGCCAGCAGCTCTTGGGGACAGGGGAGCACTGAAGCTTTCTTT.

This clone was counted once. The rearrangement joins TRBV16 to TRBJ1-3, with D possibly being TRBD1 (5 bases). CDR3 size: 16 residues. Germline CDR1 and CDR2: KGHSY and FQNENV. V dropped 4 bases and J dropped 0 bases, with 13 bases sitting between them. This CDR3 reads CASSLTPGDSGNTIYF. In DNA form, the CDR3 reads TGTGCCAGCAGCCTCACCCCGGGGGACTCTGGAAACACCATATATTTT.

This sequence joins TRBV18 and TRBJ1-6; 9 nucleotides align to TRBD1. J gave up 6 bases and V 3 bases, and 3 bases lay outside the gene matches. The CDR3 loop spans 15 amino acids. CDR1 and CDR2 (germline): KGHSH, LQKENI. CDR3 loop: CASSPSTGGNSPLHF. CDR3 in DNA: TGTGCCAGCTCACCCTCGACAGGGGGTAATTCACCCCTCCACTTT.

J is TRBJ2-7 and V is TRBV11-2, with 7 bases fitting TRBD1. V lost 1 base and J lost 2; bases outside the gene matches: 5. This CDR3 has 15 amino acids. Germline assignment: CDR1 SGHAT and CDR2 FQNNGV. The CDR3 is CASSLGWQGAYEQYF. The CDR3, as DNA: TGTGCCAGCAGCTTAGGTTGGCAGGGGGCCTACGAGCAGTACTTC.